The 29 T cell receptor beta chains presented below share a single source sample, sequenced in a study of molecular identifiers for immune sequencing clone quantification. One entry per CDR3 protein, called by TCRdb with MiXCR from the PCR reads. The data show around 470,000 distinct CDR3 sequences, about a fifth seen once. Sequencing was carried out using naive CD8+ T cells from blood, with Jurkat cell RNA spiked in. Subset here: FACS-sorted CD8+CD4-CCR7+CD45RA+ naive T cells. Source of these receptors: a human donor in good health. Some libraries in this study had Jurkat cell RNA spiked in.

V and J are TRBV6-2 or TRBV6-3 and TRBJ2-3; D remains unclear. The CDR3 sequence is 12 residues long. V was clipped by 6 bases and J by 3 bases, with 7 bases between them. CDR1 MNHEY and CDR2 SVGEGT come from the germline V gene. CDR3 in amino acids: CASRPLTDTQYF. CDR3 in DNA: TGTGCCAGCAGGCCTCTTACAGATACGCAGTATTTT.

The chain links TRBV19 to TRBJ1-5; the D is unclear. Germline V gene data show CDR1 as LNHDA and CDR2 as SQIVND (reference sequence). Trimming shortened V by 7 bases and J by 3 bases, and 16 bases separated the two germline ends. This CDR3 has 15 amino acids. The CDR3 sequence is CASTLLRADNQPQHF. In DNA form, the CDR3 reads TGTGCCAGTACCCTCCTCCGGGCCGACAATCAGCCCCAGCATTTT.

This chain connects TRBV7-6 to TRBJ2-7; no definite D call. Germline CDR1 reads SGHVS; CDR2 reads FNYEAQ. CDR3 length: 13 amino acids. The germline V and J ends were trimmed by 3 bases and 4 bases, with 10 bases remaining between them. The CDR3 DNA is TGTGCCAGCAGCTTTGGGGATGGGTACGAGCAGTACTTC. Translating gives CASSFGDGYEQYF.

The chain joins TRBV3-1 to TRBJ2-1; D unclear. This CDR3 has 16 amino acids. CDR1 is LGHDT, CDR2 YNNKEL, per germline (reference sequence). V lost 3 bases and J 1 base, leaving 13 bases between the germline ends. The DNA of the CDR3 is TGTGCCAGCAGCCACTTGGTGGGCCGGTCCTACAATGAGCAGTTCTTC. It translates to CASSHLVGRSYNEQFF.

This clonotype showed up many times. The J gene is TRBJ1-5, the V gene TRBV27, with 8 bases aligning to TRBD1. This CDR3 comprises 13 residues. Unmatched junction bases numbered 8, after V lost 10 bases and J lost 6 bases. CDR1 is MNHEY, CDR2 SMNVEV, per germline (reference sequence). CDR3 sequence: CATPPRGLQPQHF. As DNA, the CDR3 is TGTGCCACCCCCCCCAGGGGGCTTCAGCCCCAGCATTTT.

This clonotype was seen many times. J is TRBJ2-3 and V is TRBV10-3; 11 nucleotides agree with TRBD2. J gave up 4 bases and V 7 bases, and 4 bases lay outside the gene matches. CDR1 ENHRY and CDR2 SYGVKD come from the germline V gene. The CDR3 has 14 residues. CDR3 in DNA: TGTGCCATCACCCCGGGACTAGCGGCAGATACGCAGTATTTT. This translates into CAITPGLAADTQYF.

This clonotype was seen ten or more times. V gene TRBV2 combines with J gene TRBJ1-2; 7 nucleotides line up with TRBD1. There are 14 residues in the CDR3. From germline, CDR1 is SNHLY and CDR2 FYNNEI. V was pared by 3 bases and J by 4 bases, with 5 bases of the junction left unmatched. The CDR3 nucleotides are TGTGCCAGCAGTGATGCGGGACAGCCCTATGGCTACACCTTC. Its translation: CASSDAGQPYGYTF.

The V call is TRBV6-4, the J call TRBJ1-1; D not resolved. Trimming shortened V by 3 bases and J by 2 bases, and 10 bases separated the two germline ends. CDR3 length equals 14 residues. Per germline, CDR1 MRHNA and CDR2 SNTAGT. DNA of the CDR3: TGTGCCAGCAGTGAAAGTTTAGGTAACACTGAAGCTTTCTTT. It specifies CASSESLGNTEAFF.

To note about this clonotype: A much larger clone differs from this one at a single base, so this may be a read error. This chain connects TRBV5-3 to TRBJ1-4, with unresolved D. TRBV5-3 is noted as an ORF with a role that remains uncertain. This CDR3 comprises 14 residues. Trimming left V 8 bases short and J 10 bases short, with 21 bases between. The CDR3 DNA sequence: TGTGCCAGCAGCCAGAAATGGGGTGGAGGAAAACTGTTTTTT. Its protein is CASSQKWGGGKLFF.

This clonotype has ten or more counts. In DNA, the CDR3 is TGCGCCAGCAGCCAAGATGGGGGGACAGGGGTTACTCAGCCCCAGCATTTT. The encoded protein is CASSQDGGTGVTQPQHF. The chain links TRBV4-1 to TRBJ1-5; 10 positions agree with TRBD1. This CDR3 contains 17 residues. V lost 0 bases, J lost 6 bases, and 8 bases stayed unmatched. Germline CDR1 is MGHRA and CDR2 is YSYEKL.

This clonotype was detected many times. This chain's CDR3 is CASSVSRGTGANVLTF. The CDR3, as DNA: TGCGCCAGCAGTGTATCGCGGGGGACTGGGGCCAACGTCCTGACTTTC. The chain carries TRBV10-2 and TRBJ2-6, with 7 bases lining up with TRBD2. The germline gives CDR1 WSHSY, CDR2 SAAADI. The length of the CDR3 is 16 residues. The J segment lost 2 bases and the V segment lost 4 bases, leaving 5 bases of the junction unmatched.

This clonotype has just one count. This could be a read error, since a much larger clone is one nucleotide away. The rearrangement uses TRBV28 and TRBJ1-4; the match to TRBD1 covers 7 bases. Germline values: CDR1 MDHEN, CDR2 SYDVKM. The length of the CDR3 is 14 residues. CDR3 region: CTSSLRGPVEKLFF. The CDR3 DNA follows: TGTACCAGCAGTTTAAGGGGGCCTGTTGAAAAACTGTTTTTT.

The table lists this clonotype with many counts. The genes are TRBV5-5 and TRBJ1-1; D is undetermined. Per the germline V gene, CDR1 is SGHKS and CDR2 is YYEKEE (reference sequence). The germline V and J ends were trimmed by 4 bases and 2 bases, with 9 bases remaining between them. This CDR3 is built from 13 residues. As DNA, the CDR3 is TGTGCCAGCAGCGAGGTTCATAACACTGAAGCTTTCTTT. As protein: CASSEVHNTEAFF.

This rearrangement joins TRBV19 to TRBJ2-3; 11 nucleotides agree with TRBD1. The CDR3 has 17 residues. V lost 3 bases to trimming and J lost 0 bases; unmatched junction nucleotides: 5. CDR1 is LNHDA, CDR2 SQIVND, per germline (reference sequence). The DNA for the CDR3 is TGTGCCAGTAGTATTGGGACAGGGGGAATTAGCACAGATACGCAGTATTTT. This encodes CASSIGTGGISTDTQYF.

The gene calls are TRBV6-2 or TRBV6-3 and TRBJ2-5; 9 bases fit TRBD2. Trimming removed 6 bases from V and 3 bases from J; junction bases left unmatched: 5. CDR3 length: 14 amino acids. Germline V lookup: CDR1 MNHEY, CDR2 SVGEGT. CDR3 sequence: CASRKLAGKETQYF. In DNA, the CDR3 is TGTGCCAGCAGGAAACTAGCGGGTAAAGAGACCCAGTACTTC.

The rearrangement uses TRBV7-9 and TRBJ2-5; TRBD1 matches 7 bases. CDR1 is SEHNR and CDR2 is FQNEAQ in the germline V gene (reference sequence). Trimming removed 4 bases from V and 5 bases from J; junction bases left unmatched: 10. The CDR3 totals 15 residues. The DNA of the CDR3 is TGTGCCAGCAGCTCCCTGGGCACAGGGGTGGAGACCCAGTACTTC. Residues: CASSSLGTGVETQYF.

The table lists this clonotype with a few counts. The J gene is TRBJ2-3, the V gene TRBV4-3; TRBD2 matches at 9 bases. The V and J ends lost 0 bases and 3 bases, in that order; junction bases with no gene match: 19. The CDR3 spans 21 residues. CDR1 is LGHNA and CDR2 is YSLEER in the germline V gene. The CDR3 DNA follows: TGCGCCAGCAGCCAAGATTTTTTTTCAAGCGGGGGGACCAAATCAACAGATACGCAGTATTTT. Residues: CASSQDFFSSGGTKSTDTQYF.

At least ten counts were recorded for this clonotype. V gene TRBV28 combines with J gene TRBJ2-1; 10 nucleotides align to TRBD2. The trim removed 6 bases at V and 5 bases at J, leaving 7 bases unmatched. Germline CDR1 is MDHEN and CDR2 is SYDVKM. The length of the CDR3 is 15 residues. The CDR3 is CASSQLAGSNNEQFF. CDR3 bases: TGTGCCAGCAGCCAACTAGCGGGGTCCAACAATGAGCAGTTCTTC.

Notes on this clonotype: A much larger clone is a single base away; this may be a read error. The rearrangement links TRBV14 to TRBJ2-6; D gene unclear. The length of the CDR3 is 15 residues. CDR1 is SGHDN and CDR2 is FVKESK in the germline V gene. The CDR3 protein is CASSHLSSEANVLTF. The CDR3, as DNA: TGTGCCAGCAGCCATCTGAGCTCTGAGGCCAACGTCCTGACTTTC.

This clonotype has more than one count but fewer than ten. The chain recombines TRBV11-2 with TRBJ1-1, with D tentatively TRBD1 (6 bases). CDR3 length: 16 residues. V gave up 3 bases and J gave up 0 bases, with 14 bases separating them. In germline, CDR1 is SGHAT, CDR2 FQNNGV. The CDR3 reads CASSFGGTPMNTEAFF. CDR3 DNA sequence: TGTGCCAGCAGCTTTGGAGGGACACCAATGAACACTGAAGCTTTCTTT.

The chain couples TRBV7-9 to TRBJ2-7; no clear D gene. The CDR3 length is 13 residues. CDR1 and CDR2 from the germline V gene are SEHNR and FQNEAQ (reference sequence). V lost 5 bases and J 4 bases, leaving 12 bases between the germline ends. The chain's CDR3 is CASSPKADYEQYF. The CDR3 DNA follows: TGTGCCAGCAGCCCAAAGGCCGATTACGAGCAGTACTTC. Full variable domain (rest looked up from reference TRBV7-9 and TRBJ2-7): DTGVSQNPRHKITKRGQNVTFRCDPISEHNRLYWYRQTLGQGPEFLTYFQNEAQLEKSRLLSDRFSAERPKGSFSTLEIQRTEQGDSAMYLCASSPKADYEQYFGPGTRLTVT.

This clonotype was counted many times. The chain couples TRBV6-6 to TRBJ2-5, with 10 bases matching TRBD1. The CDR3 is 15 amino acids. V was clipped by 4 bases and J by 5 bases; unmatched bases: 7. Germline V gene lookup returns CDR1 MNHNY and CDR2 SVGAGI (reference sequence). CDR3 amino acids: CASSSPGQGYETQYF. The CDR3 DNA is TGTGCCAGCAGTTCCCCGGGACAGGGGTACGAGACCCAGTACTTC.

Concerning this clonotype: The junction does not match germline at one end; this may be a read error. As DNA, the CDR3 is TGTGCCAGCGGTTACTCGTATCGGGTTGGGACAGATACGCAGTATTTT. Its protein product is CASGYSYRVGTDTQYF. This chain uses TRBV6-2 or TRBV6-3 with TRBJ2-3, with D uncertain. This CDR3 is 16 amino acids long. Looked up from germline, CDR1 is MNHEY and CDR2 is SVGEGT.

This clonotype was picked up many times. This rearrangement joins TRBV6-2 or TRBV6-3 to TRBJ2-3; TRBD2 might be the D (6 bases). Germline V gives CDR1 MNHEY, CDR2 SVGEGT. CDR3 length: 14 residues. Trimming took 6 bases from V and 4 from J, leaving 14 bases between them. As DNA, the CDR3 is TGTGCCAGCAGCTGGGGGGTGGACCCAGATACGCAGTATTTT. This gives the protein CASSWGVDPDTQYF.

This clonotype was seen a few times. The gene calls are TRBV12-5 and TRBJ1-1; tentatively, D is TRBD1 (5 bases). The CDR3 has 13 residues. The ends were cut back, 8 bases at V and 0 bases at J, with 10 bases in the middle. Looked up from germline, CDR1 is LGHNT and CDR2 is FRNRAP. CDR3 coding DNA: TGTGCTAGTTTGAGGGGAGTGAACACTGAAGCTTTCTTT. Its translation is CASLRGVNTEAFF.

This clonotype came up a few times. The rearrangement links TRBV12-3 or TRBV12-4 to TRBJ1-6; D gene ambiguous. The CDR3 spans 15 residues. Trimming shortened V by 5 bases and J by 8 bases, and 16 bases separated the two germline ends. The DNA for the CDR3 is TGTGCCAGCAGTCCCGGGTTCAGTGTATATTCACCCCTCCACTTT. Translating gives CASSPGFSVYSPLHF.

The chain carries TRBV6-1 and TRBJ1-5; a weak D match, TRBD1 (6 bases). Germline V gene sequence: CDR1 MNHNS, CDR2 SASEGT. The CDR3 is made up of 14 amino acids. The V gene lost 4 bases and the J gene lost 3 bases, with 10 bases spanning the gap. CDR3 in DNA: TGTGCCAGCAGTGTACCGGGACACAATCAGCCCCAGCATTTT. This encodes CASSVPGHNQPQHF.

This clonotype was picked up many times. The rearrangement links TRBV20-1 to TRBJ2-5; D ambiguous. This CDR3 spans 13 amino acids. The V gene lost 4 bases and the J gene lost 1 base, with 10 bases spanning the gap. Germline assignment: CDR1 DFQATT and CDR2 SNEGSKA (reference sequence). DNA of the CDR3: TGCAGTGCTAATCCTGTATTCCAAGAGACCCAGTACTTC. Its translation is CSANPVFQETQYF.

The genes are TRBV30 and TRBJ2-3; D gene unclear. With 4 bases removed from V and 4 bases from J, the gap between germline ends came to 9 bases. The germline gives CDR1 GTSNPN, CDR2 SVGIG (reference sequence). The CDR3 totals 12 residues. The chain's CDR3 is CAWIPVADTQYF. The CDR3 region has the DNA TGTGCCTGGATCCCGGTAGCAGATACGCAGTATTTT.